This T cell receptor beta chain originates from a study of shared clonotypes between healthy human individuals. General study results and limits: Limitation of the genetic and exposure-history diversity represented came from the few donors.

CDR1 and CDR2 (germline): WNHNN, SYGVQD (reference sequence). The CDR3 consists of 15 residues. V shed 2 bases and J shed 3 bases, with 13 bases lying between them. An assay was performed, and its level was deep. TCRdb's copy holds only in-frame clones and misses some; the assay was immunoSEQ multiplex PCR. The table includes about 530,000 clones, 60% to 80% detected once. In the case of this clone: No antigen is known for it.

V gene TRBV10-1 combines with J gene TRBJ1-1, with a possible D match to TRBD1 (6 bases). The receptor was derived from a middle-aged woman in good health. Some clones in this sample may be carry-over from other donors' samples. The source material was PBMCs. CDR3 DNA sequence: TGCGCCAGCAGTGAGACAGGGAGGCCGGACACTGAAGCTTTCTTT. This codes for CASSETGRPDTEAFF.